The clone carrying this T cell receptor beta chain was seen only a few times. TCRdb used MiXCR to reprocess the 5' RACE reads, holding one entry per CDR3 protein. The data show about 110,000 distinct CDR3 sequences, approximately 12% seen once. This sample was taken from a study of early T cells in non-severe SARS-CoV-2 infection. This CDR3 is 14 amino acids long. V was shortened by 2 bases and J by 0 bases, with 6 bases between the two germline ends. Per the germline V gene, CDR1 is ENHRY and CDR2 is SYGVKD. This specimen was whole blood, taken at baseline. This TCR came from an adult who was a healthcare worker with PCR-confirmed SARS-CoV-2 infection or an uninfected control (not recorded which). The rearrangement uses TRBV10-3 and TRBJ2-3; tentatively, D is TRBD2 (5 bases). The CDR3 is CAISELASTDTQYF. Written as DNA, the CDR3 is TGTGCCATCAGTGAGCTAGCTAGCACAGATACGCAGTATTTT.